These 2 T cell receptor beta chains were sequenced from one sample in a study of OX40 agonist ivuxolimab in advanced cancers. Some clones are missing from TCRdb's copy, which holds only in-frame ones; the method was immunoSEQ multiplex PCR. The sample records 61,000 or so clones, under 90% being singletons. This specimen was CD4+ or CD8+ T cells sorted from blood, taken in a trial of the OX40 agonist ivuxolimab. Receptors were obtained from an adult with an advanced solid tumor such as melanoma, head and neck, liver or kidney cancer.

The CDR3 reads CASSIRDAAYNEQFF. The CDR3 region has the DNA TGTGCCAGCAGCATCCGGGACGCAGCCTACAATGAGCAGTTCTTC. V usage is TRBV5-5 and J usage is TRBJ2-1; D may be TRBD1 or TRBD2 (5 bases each). Trimming cost V 4 bases and J 2 bases, with 13 bases left between them. Looked up from germline, CDR1 is SGHKS and CDR2 is YYEKEE (reference sequence). The CDR3 has 15 amino acids. Variable domain in full (rest from reference TRBV5-5 and TRBJ2-1): DAGVTQSPTHLIKTRGQQVTLRCSPISGHKSVSWYQQVLGQGPQFIFQYYEKEERGRGNFPDRFSARQFPNYSSELNVNALLLGDSALYLCASSIRDAAYNEQFFGPGTRLTVL.

This rearrangement joins TRBV5-1 to TRBJ2-7; perhaps D is TRBD1 or TRBD2 (6 bases each). CDR1 and CDR2 from the germline V gene are SGHRS and YFSETQ. This CDR3 region has 14 residues. Deletions cut 2 bases from V and 6 bases from J, with 15 bases between. The CDR3 DNA reads as TGCGCCAGCAGCTTAAGGGGGGTTTTGGGCGAGCAGTACTTC. Protein product: CASSLRGVLGEQYF. Supplemented by reference TRBV5-1 and TRBJ2-7, the full variable domain reads KAGVTQTPRYLIKTRGQQVTLSCSPISGHRSVSWYQQTPGQGLQFLFEYFSETQRNKGNFPGRFSGRQFSNSRSEMNVSTLELGDSALYLCASSLRGVLGEQYFGPGTRLTVT.